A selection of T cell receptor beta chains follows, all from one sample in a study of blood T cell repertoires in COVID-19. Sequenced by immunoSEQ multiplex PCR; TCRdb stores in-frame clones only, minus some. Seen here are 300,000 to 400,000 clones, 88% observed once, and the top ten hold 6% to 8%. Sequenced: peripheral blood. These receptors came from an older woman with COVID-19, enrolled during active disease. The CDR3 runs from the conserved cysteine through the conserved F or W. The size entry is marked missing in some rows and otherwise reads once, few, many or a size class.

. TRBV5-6 CASSLGGQGYTIYF
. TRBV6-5 CASSQQPLASETQYF
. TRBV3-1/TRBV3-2 CASSQALAGVYEQYF
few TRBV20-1 CSARDKRKAFF
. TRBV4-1 CASSQDLGLAMETQYF
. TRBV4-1 CASSQDRGPYNEQFF
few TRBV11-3 CASSLNLNNEQFF
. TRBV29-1 CTVARGGYGYTF
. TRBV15 CATTVSGPWSNQPQHF
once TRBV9 CASSSSGVSYNEQFF
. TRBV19 CASSITLRNTDTQYF
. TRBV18 CASQAPSGANVLTF
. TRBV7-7 CASSLRGGTETDLYEQYF
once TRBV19 CASTSLNTEAFF